This T cell receptor beta chain was captured in a study of CD8+CD57+ T cells in acquired aplastic anemia. The CDR3 is 14 amino acids. V was clipped by 4 bases and J by 6 bases, with 12 bases between them. Germline assignment: CDR1 SGHTA and CDR2 FQGNSA. TCR beta VDJ and CDR3 were profiled, and genomic DNA was the template. One entry per CDR3 protein results from TCRdb running MiXCR on the reads. The repertoire holds about 190,000 distinct CDR3 sequences, 64% seen once, with roughly 50% in the top ten. This clonotype came up once. This clonotype was sampled from a human donor with severe aplastic anemia or a healthy control (not recorded which). This sequence joins TRBV7-2 and TRBJ1-4; tentative D call: TRBD1 (6 bases). Sequenced material: sorted CD4+, CD8+, or CD8+CD57+ T cells (not recorded which) from PBMCs. The DNA for the CDR3 is TGTGCCAGCAGCTCCACAGGGAAGGATGAAAAACTGTTTTTT. Translated, it gives CASSSTGKDEKLFF.